This TCR beta chain appears in the sequencing data of a study of blood T cell repertoires in COVID-19. Study in general: Collection of acute and convalescent COVID-19 samples took place in the United States, Italy and Spain. The cDNA or gDNA used as material had been derived from T cells, B-cell-depleted T cells, or PBMCs.

Per the original data handling: The assay estimated nucleated cells by amplifying reference gene primers. Sequenced by immunoSEQ multiplex PCR; TCRdb stores in-frame clones only, minus some. V, J and clone size are those of that table, while D and trimming were read from the DNA. The data show under 40,000 clones, roughly 78% seen once. The specimen sequenced was peripheral blood. This clonotype originated in a woman in her seventies with acute or convalescent COVID-19.

The DNA for the CDR3 is TGCGCCAGCAGTCAATCCGGGCTAGCGGGAAAGCGGAGCTCCTACAATGAGCAGTTCTTC. Residues: CASSQSGLAGKRSSYNEQFF. The V and J genes are TRBV23-1 and TRBJ2-1; 9 bases are shared with TRBD2. TRBV23-1 carries the ORF label, with uncertain function. V lost 0 bases and J lost 0; bases outside the gene matches: 12. This CDR3 has 20 residues.